This T cell receptor beta chain was retrieved from a study of shared clonotypes between healthy human individuals. Study observations and caveats: Sampling covered blood only; tissue repertoires likely differ. It was expected that sequencing depth would affect clonotype sharing among donors.

From germline, CDR1 is SGHDN and CDR2 FVKESK. This CDR3 has 13 amino acids. Between the trimmed V and J ends, which lost 1 base and 6 bases, there was a span of 10 bases. About this clone itself: Its target is unknown.

Only CD45RO-negative cells positively selected for CCR7 counted as naive CD8 cells, so terminally differentiated effector memory CD45RA+ cells were excluded. Donors, healthy HIV-negative adults, lacked recent acute infections or vaccinations. Profiling relied on immunoSEQ multiplex PCR, and the TCRdb table lists in-frame clones only, not all of them. Of roughly 2,000,000 clones in the sample, about 95% were seen once. The clonotype originates from a man younger than 35 in good health. The sequenced material came from naive CD8+ T cells sorted from blood. This chain joins TRBV14 and TRBJ2-7, with D maybe TRBD2 (6 bases). CDR3 in amino acids: CASSQGRGREQYF. The CDR3, as DNA: TGTGCCAGCAGCCAAGGGAGGGGTCGCGAGCAGTACTTC.